The 13 T cell receptor beta chains in this list originate from one sample, sequenced in a study of cytomegalovirus exposure and HLA in healthy donors. It was with 60 Vbeta and 13 Jbeta primers that the PCR ran. Libraries were prepared by immunoSEQ multiplex PCR; TCRdb keeps only in-frame clonotypes and omits some of them. Here the sample spans around 200,000 clones, 75% to 80% being singletons. Sequences were obtained from PBMCs. The receptors stem from a man aged 18 to 30 in good health and CMV-seronegative.

The rearrangement joins TRBV7-6 to TRBJ2-7; D perhaps matches TRBD2 (6 bases). Germline values: CDR1 SGHVS, CDR2 FNYEAQ. The CDR3 is made up of 17 amino acids. Trimming cost V 5 bases and J 0 bases, with 20 bases left between them. The CDR3 region has the DNA TGTGCCAGCAGCCCGTCAACAGGACTACTTACCTCCTACGAGCAGTACTTC. Amino acids: CASSPSTGLLTSYEQYF.

The genes are TRBV6-5 and TRBJ2-7, with D maybe TRBD1 (6 bases). Trimming stripped 6 bases from V and 5 bases from J, with 11 bases between. Germline V gene lookup returns CDR1 MNHEY and CDR2 SVGAGI. The CDR3 extends over 12 amino acids. The DNA for the CDR3 is TGTGCCAGCAGGGAATCAGGGGACGAGCAGTACTTC. Its translation: CASRESGDEQYF.

The rearrangement links TRBV9 to TRBJ2-2; D is ambiguous. The CDR3 has 15 amino acids. Germline lookup yields CDR1 SGDLS and CDR2 YYNGEE. V lost 4 bases and J 0 bases, leaving 10 bases between the germline ends. DNA of the CDR3: TGTGCCAGCAGCCCTCGGGTGACGAACACCGGGGAGCTGTTTTTT. Its translation is CASSPRVTNTGELFF.

The chain has TRBV7-6 and TRBJ1-5; possibly TRBD1 for D (6 bases). CDR3 length: 18 residues. Trimming pared 4 bases from V and 0 bases from J, leaving 19 bases between. The germline V gene has CDR1 SGHVS and CDR2 FNYEAQ. In nucleotides, the CDR3 is TGTGCCAGCAGCTCAGAGCCGGGACAAGTATATAGCAATCAGCCCCAGCATTTT. Amino acid sequence: CASSSEPGQVYSNQPQHF.

This clone was detected once. The CDR3 spells CASGGSGGTYEQYF. CDR3 DNA: TGTGCCAGCGGGGGGTCGGGCGGAACCTACGAGCAGTACTTC. The chain has TRBV27 and TRBJ2-7, with D tentatively TRBD2 (6 bases). V lost 8 bases and J lost 2, with 16 bases in between. The CDR3 covers 14 residues. Per the germline V gene, CDR1 is MNHEY and CDR2 is SMNVEV (reference sequence).

DNA for the CDR3: TGTGCCTGGCAGACAGGGGGCGCAGGCTATGGCTACACCTTC. The encoded protein is CAWQTGGAGYGYTF. The chain couples TRBV30 to TRBJ1-2, with TRBD1 matching 10 bases. The CDR3 runs to 14 residues. V shed 5 bases and J 4 bases; nucleotides not matched to a gene: 7. CDR1 is GTSNPN and CDR2 is SVGIG in the germline V gene (reference sequence).

The chain couples TRBV7-3 to TRBJ1-2; 9 bases are a match to TRBD1. Germline assignment: CDR1 SGHTA and CDR2 FQGTGA. CDR3 size: 15 residues. The V and J ends lost 5 bases and 4 bases, in that order; junction bases with no gene match: 8. The chain's CDR3 is CASSPRQGDVYGYTF. The CDR3 DNA sequence: TGTGCCAGCAGCCCGCGACAGGGGGACGTCTATGGCTACACCTTC.

The V and J genes are TRBV28 and TRBJ1-5, with TRBD1 matching 7 bases. Germline CDR1 is MDHEN and CDR2 is SYDVKM. V shed 4 bases, J shed 0 bases, and the junction held 6 bases outside the gene matches. The CDR3 runs to 16 residues. The CDR3 DNA sequence: TGTGCCAGCAGTTCGGACAGGTCCTATAGCAATCAGCCCCAGCATTTT. Translated, it gives CASSSDRSYSNQPQHF.

As to this clone: The junction departs from germline at one end; a sequencing error may be responsible. The rearrangement uses TRBV7-9 and TRBJ2-7; D remains unclear. In germline, CDR1 is SEHNR, CDR2 FQNEAQ (reference sequence). The CDR3 sequence is 12 residues long. In DNA form, the CDR3 reads TGTGCCAGCAGCTCGAACCCAGCGTTTCTCACCTTC. Translated: CASSSNPAFLTF.

This clone was found a few times. The V and J genes are TRBV5-1 and TRBJ2-1, with 10 positions matching TRBD2. Germline loops: CDR1 SGHRS, CDR2 YFSETQ. V shed 0 bases and J 7 bases; nucleotides not matched to a gene: 4. CDR3 size: 15 residues. As DNA, the CDR3 is TGCGCCAGCAGCTTGGAAGTTAGCGGGAGGAATGAGCAGTTCTTC. It yields the protein CASSLEVSGRNEQFF.

The gene calls are TRBV5-1 and TRBJ2-1, with TRBD2 identical over 10 bases. This CDR3 has 15 residues. The V segment lost 2 bases and the J segment 8 bases; nucleotides outside the gene matches: 7. CDR1 and CDR2 from the germline V gene are SGHRS and YFSETQ. In DNA, the CDR3 is TGCGCCAGCAGCTTTTCGAGCGGGGGGGCCGATGAGCAGTTCTTC. This codes for CASSFSSGGADEQFF. Together with reference TRBV5-1 and TRBJ2-1, the CDR3 gives the full variable domain: KAGVTQTPRYLIKTRGQQVTLSCSPISGHRSVSWYQQTPGQGLQFLFEYFSETQRNKGNFPGRFSGRQFSNSRSEMNVSTLELGDSALYLCASSFSSGGADEQFFGPGTRLTVL.

The chain has TRBV5-6 and TRBJ1-2; 7 bases align to TRBD1. Germline CDR1 SGHDT, CDR2 YYEEEE. The CDR3 runs to 15 residues. V lost 0 bases to trimming and J lost 1 base; unmatched junction nucleotides: 3. The CDR3 here is CASSLEGASNYGYTF. In nucleotides, the CDR3 is TGTGCCAGCAGCTTGGAGGGGGCAAGTAACTATGGCTACACCTTC.

This clone came up a few times. V gene TRBV2 combines with J gene TRBJ2-1; 8 bases align to TRBD2. The ends lost 4 bases at V and 2 bases at J; junction bases unmatched: 4. The CDR3 runs to 15 residues. From germline, CDR1 is SNHLY and CDR2 FYNNEI. The CDR3 spells CASSVRREAYNEQFF. Written as DNA, the CDR3 is TGTGCCAGCAGTGTCCGGCGGGAGGCCTACAATGAGCAGTTCTTC.